What follows describes a single T cell receptor (beta chain). Antigen: not known. This sample stems from a study of graft-versus-host responses after intestinal transplantation. Study-level background: Anti-thymocyte globulin induction, then tacrolimus and steroids for about three years, went to all recipients.

Study findings and constraints: Some GvH clones appeared in ileal mucosa or blood before recipient bone marrow.

CDR1 is GTSNPN, CDR2 SVGIG, per germline (reference sequence). This CDR3 has 15 residues. J lost 7 bases, V lost 2 bases, and 11 bases had no gene match. Here immunoSEQ multiplex PCR was the method, and the copy in TCRdb shows in-frame clones only, minus some. The data hold 150,000 or so clones, with 85% to 95% observed a single time. The rearrangement joins TRBV30 to TRBJ1-5, with 7 bases aligning to TRBD1. Sample: unstimulated CD4+ T cells sorted from spleen or lymph node cells, taken before intestinal transplant. This TCR was recovered from a human donor who received an intestinal transplant. The CDR3 protein is CAWSTTTGFGQPQHF. Here the CDR3 DNA reads TGTGCCTGGAGTACCACGACAGGGTTTGGACAGCCCCAGCATTTT.